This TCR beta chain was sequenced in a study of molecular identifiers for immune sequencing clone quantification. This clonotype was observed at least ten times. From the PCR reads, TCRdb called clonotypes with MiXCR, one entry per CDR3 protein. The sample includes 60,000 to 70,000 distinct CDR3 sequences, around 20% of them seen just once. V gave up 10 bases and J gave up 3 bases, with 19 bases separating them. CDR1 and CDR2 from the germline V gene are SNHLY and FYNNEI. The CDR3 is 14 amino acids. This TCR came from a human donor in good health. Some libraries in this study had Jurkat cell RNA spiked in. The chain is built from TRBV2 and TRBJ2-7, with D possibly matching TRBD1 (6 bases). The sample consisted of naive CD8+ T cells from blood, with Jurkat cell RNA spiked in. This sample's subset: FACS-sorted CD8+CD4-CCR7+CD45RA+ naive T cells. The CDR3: CATRGEQGNYEQYF. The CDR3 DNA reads TGTGCCACCCGAGGCGAGCAGGGGAACTACGAGCAGTACTTC.